This entry lists 14 T cell receptor beta chains sequenced from one sample in a study of graft-versus-host responses after intestinal transplantation. Clones were sequenced by immunoSEQ multiplex PCR, and TCRdb holds only the in-frame ones, with some missing. Counted here are some 25,000 clones, around 96% occurring once; the ten biggest clones make up less than 1%. Sequencing was performed on PBMCs, taken approximately 32 days after intestinal transplant. All receptors come from a human patient who received an intestinal transplant, so some T cells may come from the graft donor.

The V call is TRBV6-4, the J call TRBJ2-7; 14 nucleotides line up with TRBD2. The V gene's germline CDR1 is MRHNA and CDR2 SNTAGT. This CDR3 has 17 amino acids. J lost 2 bases, V lost 8 bases, and 11 bases had no gene match. The CDR3 protein is CASSKGTSGRETYEQYF. In nucleotides, the CDR3 is TGTGCCAGCTCGAAGGGGACTAGCGGGAGAGAAACCTACGAGCAGTACTTC.

The rearrangement uses TRBV6-1 and TRBJ1-2, with 8 positions matching TRBD1. The CDR3 totals 12 residues. Trimming took 9 bases from V and 6 from J; bases not matched to a gene: 6. Per the germline V gene, CDR1 is MNHNS and CDR2 is SASEGT. CDR3 protein: CASKTGGHGYTF. Written as DNA, the CDR3 is TGTGCCAGTAAAACAGGGGGACATGGCTACACCTTC.

The chain uses TRBV15 and TRBJ2-1; no firm D call. V lost 5 bases and J 0 bases, leaving 8 bases between the germline ends. The length of the CDR3 is 14 residues. Germline lookup yields CDR1 LNHNV and CDR2 YYDKDF (reference sequence). CDR3 in amino acids: CATSFGSSYNEQFF. DNA of the CDR3: TGTGCCACCAGCTTCGGATCCTCCTACAATGAGCAGTTCTTC.

This clone was seen just once. The chain recombines TRBV6-5 with TRBJ2-7, with TRBD1 matching 9 bases. The CDR3 sequence is 15 residues long. Germline assignment: CDR1 MNHEY and CDR2 SVGAGI. The ends lost 6 bases at V and 2 bases at J; junction bases unmatched: 8. The CDR3 nucleotides read TGTGCCAGCAGGTCGAACAGGGGGCTGACCTACGAGCAGTACTTC. Its protein is CASRSNRGLTYEQYF.

The chain couples TRBV28 to TRBJ2-7; 9 bases map to TRBD1. V was pared by 4 bases and J by 6 bases, with 4 bases of the junction left unmatched. The CDR3 length is 13 residues. CDR1 is MDHEN and CDR2 is SYDVKM in the germline V gene. The CDR3 sequence: CASSSTGGGEQYF. The CDR3 nucleotides read TGTGCCAGCAGTTCTACAGGGGGCGGCGAGCAGTACTTC.

J is TRBJ2-7 and V is TRBV14; 8 nucleotides line up with TRBD2. The CDR3 has 19 amino acids. CDR1 and CDR2 (germline): SGHDN, FVKESK. V was clipped by 0 bases and J by 4 bases; unmatched bases: 17. The chain's CDR3 is CASSQDTASGGLFGYEQYF. The DNA for the CDR3 is TGTGCCAGCAGCCAAGATACGGCAAGCGGGGGCCTCTTTGGGTACGAGCAGTACTTC.

The CDR3 loop reads CASSETGNYGYTF. As DNA, the CDR3 is TGTGCCAGCAGCGAGACAGGGAACTATGGCTACACCTTC. The rearrangement uses TRBV9 and TRBJ1-2; TRBD1 matches 7 bases. The germline gives CDR1 SGDLS, CDR2 YYNGEE. The CDR3 loop spans 13 amino acids. Trimming cost V 3 bases and J 2 bases; bases outside gene matches: 1.

V is TRBV4-3 and J is TRBJ2-1; 9 bases fit TRBD2. The CDR3 runs to 19 residues. Trimming cost V 1 base and J 0 bases; bases outside gene matches: 10. Germline lookup yields CDR1 LGHNA and CDR2 YSLEER. The CDR3 protein is CASSQVFSGGSSSYNEQFF. The CDR3, as DNA: TGCGCCAGCAGCCAAGTGTTTAGCGGGGGCTCAAGCTCCTACAATGAGCAGTTCTTC.

V usage is TRBV9 and J usage is TRBJ2-2; a possible D gene is TRBD1 (7 bases). CDR3 length: 18 residues. Per germline, CDR1 SGDLS and CDR2 YYNGEE. V dropped 0 bases and J dropped 7 bases, with 22 bases sitting between them. CDR3 DNA: TGTGCCAGCAGCGTAGTGGAGGGACAGCCGGTTAAGAACGGGGAGCTGTTTTTT. It codes for CASSVVEGQPVKNGELFF.

The rearrangement links TRBV29-1 to TRBJ2-7; D ambiguous. The length of the CDR3 is 11 residues. The V gene's germline CDR1 is SQVTM and CDR2 ANQGSEA. V was trimmed by 7 bases and J by 0 bases, leaving 7 bases between them. Here the CDR3 reads CSGTSSYEQYF. In DNA, the CDR3 is TGCAGCGGTACATCCTCCTACGAGCAGTACTTC.

The rearrangement links TRBV19 to TRBJ1-5; 9 nucleotides agree with TRBD1. The V gene's germline CDR1 is LNHDA and CDR2 SQIVND (reference sequence). Trimming took 7 bases from V and 7 from J; bases not matched to a gene: 8. There are 14 residues in the CDR3. The DNA of the CDR3 is TGTGCCAGTACCCTGGGACAGGGAGGACAGCCCCAGCATTTT. Its protein is CASTLGQGGQPQHF. Looking up the rest from reference TRBV19 and TRBJ1-5 gives the full variable domain: DGGITQSPKYLFRKEGQNVTLSCEQNLNHDAMYWYRQDPGQGLRLIYYSQIVNDFQKGDIAEGYSVSREKKESFPLTVTSAQKNPTAFYLCASTLGQGGQPQHFGDGTRLSIL.

The chain uses TRBV5-1 and TRBJ2-3; D gene ambiguous. This CDR3 spans 15 amino acids. Germline V gene data show CDR1 as SGHRS and CDR2 as YFSETQ. Trimming removed 5 bases from V and 0 bases from J, with 13 bases in between. CDR3: CASSPGGSSTDTQYF. The CDR3 DNA follows: TGCGCCAGCAGTCCGGGTGGCTCTAGCACAGATACGCAGTATTTT.

The chain couples TRBV21-1 to TRBJ1-2; the listed D gene, TRBD1, was not tested against the DNA. TRBV21-1 is an annotated pseudogene. This CDR3 region has 17 residues. CDR3 sequence: CASSKGGLRRTDYGYTF. CDR3 DNA sequence: TGTGCCAGCAGCAAAGGTGGTTTAAGACGGACAGATTATGGCTACACCTTC.

The chain links TRBV5-1 to TRBJ1-2; D is undetermined. The CDR3 spans 14 residues. Germline CDR1 and CDR2: SGHRS and YFSETQ. V lost 0 bases to trimming and J lost 5 bases, with 11 bases between them. As DNA, the CDR3 is TGCGCCAGCAGCTTGGTTGGCAACTCGTATGGCTACACCTTC. Amino acids: CASSLVGNSYGYTF.